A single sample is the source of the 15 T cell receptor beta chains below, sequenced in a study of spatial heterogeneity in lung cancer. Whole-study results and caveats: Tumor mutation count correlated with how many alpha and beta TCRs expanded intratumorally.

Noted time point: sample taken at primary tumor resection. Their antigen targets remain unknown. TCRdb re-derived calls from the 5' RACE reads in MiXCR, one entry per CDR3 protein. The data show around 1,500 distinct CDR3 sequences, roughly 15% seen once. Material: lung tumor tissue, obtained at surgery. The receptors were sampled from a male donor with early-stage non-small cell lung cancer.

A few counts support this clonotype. CDR3 bases: TGTGCCAGCAGCTTAGGGTCTAGCCGTTTGGAGACCCAGTACTTC. It specifies CASSLGSSRLETQYF. V usage is TRBV7-6 and J usage is TRBJ2-5, with D perhaps TRBD2 (5 bases). V lost 1 base, J lost 5 bases, and 14 bases lay in between. The CDR3 covers 15 residues. Germline CDR1 SGHVS, CDR2 FNYEAQ.

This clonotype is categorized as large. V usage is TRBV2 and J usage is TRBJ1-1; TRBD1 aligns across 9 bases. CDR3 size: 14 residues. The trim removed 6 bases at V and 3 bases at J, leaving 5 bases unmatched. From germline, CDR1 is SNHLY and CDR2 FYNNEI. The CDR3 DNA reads TGTGCCAGCAGGGCCGGGACAGGGTACACTGAAGCTTTCTTT. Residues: CASRAGTGYTEAFF.

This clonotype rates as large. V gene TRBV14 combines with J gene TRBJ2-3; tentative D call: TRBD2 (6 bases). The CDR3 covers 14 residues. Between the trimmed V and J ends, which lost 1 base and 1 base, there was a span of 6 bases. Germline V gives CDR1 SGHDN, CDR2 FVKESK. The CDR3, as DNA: TGTGCCAGCAGCCAAGCGGGGGGCACAGATACGCAGTATTTT. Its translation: CASSQAGGTDTQYF.

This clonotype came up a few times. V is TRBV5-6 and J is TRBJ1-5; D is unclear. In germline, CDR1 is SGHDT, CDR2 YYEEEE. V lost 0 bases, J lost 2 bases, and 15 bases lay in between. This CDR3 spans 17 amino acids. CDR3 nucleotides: TGTGCCAGCAGCTTGGGGGAAGGACGGCGCGGCAATCAGCCCCAGCATTTT. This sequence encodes CASSLGEGRRGNQPQHF.

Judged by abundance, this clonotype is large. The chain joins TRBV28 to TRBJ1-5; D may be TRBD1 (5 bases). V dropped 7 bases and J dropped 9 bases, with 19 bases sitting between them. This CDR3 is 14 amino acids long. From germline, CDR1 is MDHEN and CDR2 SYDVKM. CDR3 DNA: TGTGCCAGCAACCGCGGGACTCGGGAGAGGCCCCAGCATTTT. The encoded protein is CASNRGTRERPQHF.

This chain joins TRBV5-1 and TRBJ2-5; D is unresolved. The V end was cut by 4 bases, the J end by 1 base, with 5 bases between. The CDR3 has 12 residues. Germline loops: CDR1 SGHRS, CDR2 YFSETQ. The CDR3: CASSLVQETQYF. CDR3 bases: TGCGCCAGCAGCCTGGTCCAAGAGACCCAGTACTTC.

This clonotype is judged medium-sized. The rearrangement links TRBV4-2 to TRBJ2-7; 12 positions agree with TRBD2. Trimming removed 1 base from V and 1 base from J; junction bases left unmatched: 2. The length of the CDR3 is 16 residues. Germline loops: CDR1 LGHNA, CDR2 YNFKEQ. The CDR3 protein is CASSQGTSGESYEQYF. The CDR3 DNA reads TGTGCCAGCAGCCAAGGGACTAGCGGGGAATCCTACGAGCAGTACTTC.

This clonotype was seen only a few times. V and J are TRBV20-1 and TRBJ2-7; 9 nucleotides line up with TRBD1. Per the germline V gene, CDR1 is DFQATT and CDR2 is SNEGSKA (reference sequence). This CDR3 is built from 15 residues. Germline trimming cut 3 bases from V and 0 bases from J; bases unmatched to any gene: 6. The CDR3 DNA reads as TGCAGTGCTAGTGATACGGGACAGGGCTCCTACGAGCAGTACTTC. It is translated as CSASDTGQGSYEQYF.

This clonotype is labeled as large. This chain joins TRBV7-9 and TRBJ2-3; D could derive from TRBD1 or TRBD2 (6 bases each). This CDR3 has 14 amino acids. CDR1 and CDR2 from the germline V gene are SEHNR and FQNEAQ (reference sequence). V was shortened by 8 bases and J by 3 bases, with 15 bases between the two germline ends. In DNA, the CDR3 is TGTGCCAGCTCGTCGGGGGCCCCGACAGATACGCAGTATTTT. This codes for CASSSGAPTDTQYF.

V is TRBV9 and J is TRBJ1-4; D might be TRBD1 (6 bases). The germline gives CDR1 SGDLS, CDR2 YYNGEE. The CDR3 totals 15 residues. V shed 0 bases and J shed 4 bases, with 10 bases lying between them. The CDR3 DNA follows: TGTGCCAGCAGCGTAGCTGGACAGTTTAATGAAAAACTGTTTTTT. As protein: CASSVAGQFNEKLFF.

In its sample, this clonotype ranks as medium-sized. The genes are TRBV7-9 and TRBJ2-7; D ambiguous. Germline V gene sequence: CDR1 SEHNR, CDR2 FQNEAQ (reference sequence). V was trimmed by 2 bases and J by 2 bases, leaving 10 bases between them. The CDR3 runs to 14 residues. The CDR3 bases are TGTGCCAGCAGCTTAACTGGTGGGGCCTACGAGCAGTACTTC. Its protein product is CASSLTGGAYEQYF.

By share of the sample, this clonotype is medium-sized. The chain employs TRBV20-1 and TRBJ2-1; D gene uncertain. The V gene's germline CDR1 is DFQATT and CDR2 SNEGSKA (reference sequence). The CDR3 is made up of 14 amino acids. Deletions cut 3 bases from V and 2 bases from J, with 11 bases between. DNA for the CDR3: TGCAGTGCTAGTGCTACGTGGGCCTACAATGAGCAGTTCTTC. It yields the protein CSASATWAYNEQFF.

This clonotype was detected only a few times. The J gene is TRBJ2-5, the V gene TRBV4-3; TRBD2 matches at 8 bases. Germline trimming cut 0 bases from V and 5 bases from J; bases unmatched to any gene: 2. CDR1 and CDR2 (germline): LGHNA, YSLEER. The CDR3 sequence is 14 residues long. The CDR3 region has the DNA TGCGCCAGCAGCCAAGACTCTAGCGGGGAGACCCAGTACTTC. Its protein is CASSQDSSGETQYF.

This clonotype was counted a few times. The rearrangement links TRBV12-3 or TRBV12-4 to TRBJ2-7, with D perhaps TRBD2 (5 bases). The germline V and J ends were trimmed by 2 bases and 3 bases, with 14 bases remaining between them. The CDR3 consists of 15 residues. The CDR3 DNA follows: TGTGCCAGCAGTTTATCCACTAGGCCTTACTACGAGCAGTACTTC. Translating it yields CASSLSTRPYYEQYF.

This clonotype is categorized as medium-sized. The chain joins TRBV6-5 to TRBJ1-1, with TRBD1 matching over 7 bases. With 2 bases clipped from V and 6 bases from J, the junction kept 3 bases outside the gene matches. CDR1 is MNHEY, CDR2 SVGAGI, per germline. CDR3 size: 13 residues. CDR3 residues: CASSYQGVAEAFF. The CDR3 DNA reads TGTGCCAGCAGTTACCAGGGGGTTGCTGAAGCTTTCTTT.